Below are 31 T cell receptor beta chains sequenced from a single sample in a study of shared clonotypes between healthy human individuals. Libraries were prepared by immunoSEQ multiplex PCR; TCRdb keeps only in-frame clonotypes and omits some of them. The sample lists more than 500,000 clones; 85% to 95% were seen once. The naive CD8 subset, CD45RO-negative cells positively selected for CCR7, excluded terminally differentiated effector memory CD45RA+ cells. The sample was naive CD8+ T cells sorted from blood. The receptors were sampled from a woman aged 25-40 years in good health.

The V gene is TRBV2, the J gene TRBJ2-5, with D perhaps matching TRBD1 (5 bases). The J call is doubtful: the DNA matches TRBJ2-7 better. Per germline, CDR1 SNHLY and CDR2 FYNNEI. The CDR3 runs 13 residues. This CDR3 is CASSDRVSPEQYF. CDR3 DNA: TGTGCCAGCAGTGACAGGGTCTCCCCCGAGCAGTACTTC.

To note about this clone: Other DNA sequences in this sample translate to the same CDR3. The rearrangement uses TRBV27 and TRBJ1-1; D gene unclear. Germline V gene sequence: CDR1 MNHEY, CDR2 SMNVEV (reference sequence). There are 13 residues in the CDR3. V lost 2 bases, J lost 1 base, and 5 bases lay in between. CDR3 amino acids: CASSLGWNTEAFF. The CDR3 region has the DNA TGTGCCAGCAGTTTAGGATGGAACACTGAAGCTTTCTTT.

Only a few counts were recorded for this clone. The rearrangement links TRBV4-1 to TRBJ1-3; maybe TRBD1 (6 bases). The germline V and J ends were trimmed by 1 base and 3 bases, with 10 bases remaining between them. The CDR3 runs to 15 residues. From germline, CDR1 is MGHRA and CDR2 YSYEKL. The CDR3 is CASSQARTDGNTIYF. The CDR3 coding sequence is TGCGCCAGCAGCCAAGCCCGGACAGATGGAAACACCATATATTTT.

The chain has TRBV9 and TRBJ2-7; 9 positions agree with TRBD2. The CDR3 has 17 residues. The trim removed 0 bases at V and 5 bases at J, leaving 12 bases unmatched. CDR1 and CDR2 (germline): SGDLS, YYNGEE. In DNA, the CDR3 is TGTGCCAGCAGCGTAGAGTACGGCGCGGGAGGGCCCAACGAGCAGTACTTC. This encodes CASSVEYGAGGPNEQYF. Full variable domain (rest looked up from reference TRBV9 and TRBJ2-7): DSGVTQTPKHLITATGQRVTLRCSPRSGDLSVYWYQQSLDQGLQFLIQYYNGEERAKGNILERFSAQQFPDLHSELNLSSLELGDSALYFCASSVEYGAGGPNEQYFGPGTRLTVT.

The gene calls are TRBV6-1 and TRBJ2-1; 7 nucleotides agree with TRBD2. This CDR3 is built from 14 residues. Unmatched junction bases numbered 10, after V lost 11 bases and J lost 3 bases. The V gene's germline CDR1 is MNHNS and CDR2 SASEGT. Here the CDR3 DNA reads TGTGCCGCTTCAGACGGGGGGATCTACAATGAGCAGTTCTTC. The encoded protein is CAASDGGIYNEQFF.

The V call is TRBV19, the J call TRBJ1-1; no reliable D call. Deletions cut 5 bases from V and 1 base from J, with 14 bases between. The CDR3 spans 15 residues. The germline CDR1 and CDR2 sequences are LNHDA and SQIVND (reference sequence). CDR3 region: CASSAYSFPNTEAFF. The CDR3 nucleotides read TGTGCCAGTAGTGCTTACAGCTTCCCGAACACTGAAGCTTTCTTT.

The chain uses TRBV5-4 and TRBJ1-5; tentatively, D is TRBD1 (5 bases). This CDR3 comprises 15 residues. Germline-derived CDR1 and CDR2 are SGHNT and YYREEE (reference sequence). The V end was cut by 4 bases, the J end by 0 bases, with 11 bases between. Here the CDR3 DNA reads TGTGCCAGCAGCCCCTCAAGGGGTAGCAATCAGCCCCAGCATTTT. Residues: CASSPSRGSNQPQHF.

The chain combines TRBV28 with TRBJ2-3; possibly TRBD1 for D (6 bases). The ends were cut back, 6 bases at V and 1 base at J, with 20 bases in the middle. The CDR3 runs 17 residues. Germline V gene data show CDR1 as MDHEN and CDR2 as SYDVKM. CDR3 in amino acids: CASSPGAQGIGTDTQYF. The CDR3, as DNA: TGTGCCAGCAGCCCCGGGGCCCAGGGGATAGGCACAGATACGCAGTATTTT.

The rearrangement joins TRBV14 to TRBJ2-7; D might be TRBD1 (6 bases). Trimming removed 4 bases at V and 4 bases at J, with 11 bases between. CDR3 size: 13 residues. From germline, CDR1 is SGHDN and CDR2 FVKESK. As DNA, the CDR3 is TGTGCCAGCAGCCCCGGGACACGTTACGAGCAGTACTTC. Translated, it gives CASSPGTRYEQYF.

The gene calls are TRBV9 and TRBJ1-2; TRBD1 matches 8 bases. Per the germline V gene, CDR1 is SGDLS and CDR2 is YYNGEE. The V and J ends lost 3 bases and 4 bases, in that order; junction bases with no gene match: 14. This CDR3 spans 17 amino acids. The CDR3 sequence: CASSGTYTDRGGYGYTF. The CDR3 DNA follows: TGTGCCAGCAGCGGGACATATACTGACAGGGGCGGCTATGGCTACACCTTC.

This chain uses TRBV14 with TRBJ2-7; no clear D gene. The CDR3 contains 14 residues. Germline CDR1 reads SGHDN; CDR2 reads FVKESK. Trimming left V 1 base short and J 3 bases short, with 10 bases between. This chain's CDR3 is CASSQALPSYEQYF. CDR3 bases: TGTGCCAGCAGCCAAGCGCTACCGAGCTACGAGCAGTACTTC.

The chain uses TRBV28 and TRBJ2-7; D might be TRBD1 (6 bases). V gave up 8 bases and J gave up 4 bases, with 12 bases separating them. This CDR3 region has 12 residues. Germline V gives CDR1 MDHEN, CDR2 SYDVKM. The CDR3 is CASGFQGYEQYF. CDR3 DNA: TGTGCCAGCGGGTTTCAGGGGTACGAGCAGTACTTC.

The chain links TRBV6-1 to TRBJ2-7; D remains ambiguous. Trimming left V 2 bases short and J 6 bases short, with 8 bases between. Germline loops: CDR1 MNHNS, CDR2 SASEGT. CDR3 length: 12 residues. The CDR3 region is CASSEYWVEQYF. The DNA of the CDR3 is TGTGCCAGCAGTGAATATTGGGTCGAGCAGTACTTC.

The V and J genes are TRBV6-5 and TRBJ2-5; no clear D gene. There are 13 residues in the CDR3. V lost 4 bases and J lost 1, with 7 bases in between. Germline loops: CDR1 MNHEY, CDR2 SVGAGI. CDR3 sequence: CASSLGTQETQYF. The CDR3 nucleotides are TGTGCCAGCAGTTTAGGAACCCAAGAGACCCAGTACTTC.

The gene calls are TRBV5-4 and TRBJ1-1; possibly TRBD1 for D (5 bases). CDR1 and CDR2 (germline): SGHNT, YYREEE (reference sequence). With 3 bases removed from V and 6 bases from J, the gap between germline ends came to 12 bases. The CDR3 extends over 13 amino acids. CDR3 DNA: TGTGCCAGCAGCTCGAATAGGGGACCTGAAGCTTTCTTT. It is translated as CASSSNRGPEAFF.

The chain links TRBV7-9 to TRBJ2-5; D remains ambiguous. The last part of the DNA fits TRBJ2-7 better; the J call may be wrong. The CDR3 is 11 amino acids. Germline CDR1 SEHNR, CDR2 FQNEAQ (reference sequence). CDR3: CASSPAYEQYF. The CDR3 nucleotides read TGTGCCAGCAGCCCAGCCTACGAGCAGTACTTC.

The chain couples TRBV6-5 to TRBJ1-1; a possible D gene is TRBD1 (5 bases). The germline V gene encodes CDR1 MNHEY and CDR2 SVGAGI. The V gene lost 0 bases and the J gene lost 3 bases, with 14 bases spanning the gap. The CDR3 spans 16 residues. CDR3 residues: CASSYSSDSWDTEAFF. The DNA for the CDR3 is TGTGCCAGCAGTTACTCGAGCGACAGTTGGGACACTGAAGCTTTCTTT.

V is TRBV13 and J is TRBJ1-4, with D uncertain. With 3 bases removed from V and 6 bases from J, the gap between germline ends came to 5 bases. Germline V gene sequence: CDR1 PRHDT, CDR2 FYEKMQ (reference sequence). The CDR3 loop spans 12 amino acids. CDR3 nucleotides: TGTGCCAGCAGCTTCGGGTATGAAAAACTGTTTTTT. Translated: CASSFGYEKLFF.

This chain uses TRBV16 with TRBJ2-3; the D gene is possibly TRBD1 (6 bases). Germline-derived CDR1 and CDR2 are KGHSY and FQNENV. The CDR3 sequence is 14 residues long. Deletions cut 6 bases from V and 2 bases from J, with 12 bases between. CDR3 in amino acids: CASSPQGNTDTQYF. The CDR3 DNA sequence: TGTGCCAGCAGTCCCCAGGGGAACACAGATACGCAGTATTTT. Full variable domain (remainder filled in from reference TRBV16 and TRBJ2-3): GEEVAQTPKHLVRGEGQKAKLYCAPIKGHSYVFWYQQVLKNEFKFLISFQNENVFDETGMPKERFSAKCLPNSPCSLEIQATKLEDSAVYFCASSPQGNTDTQYFGPGTRLTVL.

The CDR3 sequence: CASRTSGATGELFF. The CDR3 DNA reads as TGTGCCAGTAGGACTAGCGGAGCCACCGGGGAGCTGTTTTTT. The chain uses TRBV19 and TRBJ2-2; the match to TRBD2 covers 9 bases. Germline V gene sequence: CDR1 LNHDA, CDR2 SQIVND (reference sequence). The length of the CDR3 is 14 residues. V lost 6 bases and J lost 4; bases outside the gene matches: 3.

This chain joins TRBV19 and TRBJ2-7; 7 bases line up with TRBD2. The CDR3 has 16 residues. Germline V gene lookup returns CDR1 LNHDA and CDR2 SQIVND (reference sequence). J gave up 6 bases and V 5 bases, and 16 bases lay outside the gene matches. The CDR3 here is CASSLTAGVWLGEQYF. In nucleotides, the CDR3 is TGTGCCAGTAGTCTTACTGCGGGAGTTTGGTTAGGCGAGCAGTACTTC. Using reference TRBV19 and TRBJ2-7 for the parts outside the CDR3, the full variable domain is DGGITQSPKYLFRKEGQNVTLSCEQNLNHDAMYWYRQDPGQGLRLIYYSQIVNDFQKGDIAEGYSVSREKKESFPLTVTSAQKNPTAFYLCASSLTAGVWLGEQYFGPGTRLTVT.

This sequence joins TRBV4-1 and TRBJ2-7, with TRBD1 matching 9 bases. In germline, CDR1 is MGHRA, CDR2 YSYEKL. V dropped 0 bases and J dropped 5; count of bases not matched to a gene: 8. The CDR3 sequence is 16 residues long. CDR3: CASSQDEGTGQDEQYF. The CDR3 bases are TGCGCCAGCAGCCAAGATGAGGGGACAGGGCAGGACGAGCAGTACTTC.

The chain recombines TRBV7-6 with TRBJ2-7, with D possibly being TRBD2 (8 bases). From germline, CDR1 is SGHVS and CDR2 FNYEAQ. The CDR3 loop spans 15 amino acids. The V end was cut by 1 base, the J end by 6 bases, with 16 bases between. CDR3 loop: CASSLGGLGGSEQYF. CDR3 nucleotide sequence: TGTGCCAGCAGCTTAGGGGGACTAGGGGGCTCCGAGCAGTACTTC.

V and J are TRBV6-5 and TRBJ1-1, with D possibly TRBD1 on 5 matching bases. This CDR3 region has 14 residues. Deletions cut 0 bases from V and 10 bases from J, with 15 bases between. In germline, CDR1 is MNHEY, CDR2 SVGAGI. The CDR3 protein is CASSYSGPTSGAFF. Here the CDR3 DNA reads TGTGCCAGCAGTTACTCGGGACCGACCTCTGGAGCTTTCTTT.

The J gene is TRBJ2-7, the V gene TRBV7-6; perhaps D is TRBD1 or TRBD2 (6 bases each). This CDR3 is built from 14 residues. Trimming removed 1 base at V and 5 bases at J, with 12 bases between. CDR1 is SGHVS and CDR2 is FNYEAQ in the germline V gene. CDR3 region: CASSLGGAGNEQYF. CDR3 sequence (DNA): TGTGCCAGCAGCTTAGGGGGGGCTGGAAACGAGCAGTACTTC.

The J gene is TRBJ1-2, the V gene TRBV29-1; 7 positions match TRBD1. J gave up 3 bases and V 2 bases, and 6 bases lay outside the gene matches. This CDR3 region has 14 residues. Germline CDR1 and CDR2: SQVTM and ANQGSEA. The CDR3 protein is CSVEPVGTDYGYTF. The CDR3 coding sequence is TGCAGCGTTGAACCGGTGGGGACAGACTATGGCTACACCTTC.

The rearrangement joins TRBV28 to TRBJ1-5; perhaps TRBD1 as D (5 bases). Germline V gene lookup returns CDR1 MDHEN and CDR2 SYDVKM. The length of the CDR3 is 14 residues. Deletions cut 6 bases from V and 7 bases from J, with 16 bases between. This CDR3 is CASRPTDGVQPQHF. The CDR3 nucleotides read TGTGCCAGCAGACCGACAGATGGGGTCCAGCCCCAGCATTTT.

This chain links TRBV11-2 with TRBJ2-5; D is ambiguous. CDR3 length: 16 residues. Germline V lookup: CDR1 SGHAT, CDR2 FQNNGV. V lost 4 bases and J 2 bases, leaving 17 bases between the germline ends. The CDR3 DNA sequence: TGTGCCAGCAGCTCCCACGGACCGGATATACAAGAGACCCAGTACTTC. Translating it yields CASSSHGPDIQETQYF.

This clone appeared a few times. Other DNA sequences in the sample encode the same CDR3. This chain links TRBV27 with TRBJ1-2, with TRBD1 as a possible D gene (6 bases). The CDR3 length is 13 residues. Germline loops: CDR1 MNHEY, CDR2 SMNVEV (reference sequence). V shed 0 bases and J shed 8 bases, with 10 bases lying between them. For the CDR3, the DNA is TGTGCCAGCAGTTTATCGACAGGCGTAGGCTACACCTTC. Translated: CASSLSTGVGYTF.

This clone occurred a few times. Other DNA sequences from this sample encode an identical CDR3 as well. V and J are TRBV4-1 and TRBJ2-7, with 11 bases that match TRBD2. After removal of 2 bases from V and 5 bases from J, the junction contained 8 bases not matched to a gene. This CDR3 comprises 16 residues. Germline values: CDR1 MGHRA, CDR2 YSYEKL. CDR3 residues: CASSQTGLAGSNEQYF. DNA for the CDR3: TGCGCCAGCAGCCAAACCGGACTAGCGGGCAGTAACGAGCAGTACTTC.

This chain connects TRBV29-1 to TRBJ2-1, with a possible D match to TRBD2 (5 bases). Germline assignment: CDR1 SQVTM and CDR2 ANQGSEA. The CDR3 covers 14 residues. Between the trimmed V and J ends, which lost 1 base and 2 bases, there was a span of 9 bases. CDR3 amino acids: CSVEARAPYNEQFF. The CDR3 DNA follows: TGCAGCGTTGAAGCGCGGGCGCCCTACAATGAGCAGTTCTTC.